These T cell receptor beta chains were read from a single sample in a study of spatial heterogeneity in lung cancer. TCRdb re-called the 5' RACE reads through MiXCR, storing one row per CDR3 protein. Counted here are some 25,000 distinct CDR3 sequences, around 13% occurring once; the ten biggest clones make up 25%. Source: PBMCs, taken at surgery. All receptors come from a female donor with early-stage non-small cell lung cancer. The CDR3 runs from the conserved cysteine through the conserved F or W. The D gene is left open where the match is weak. Rows give clone size only sometimes, using once, few, many, or a class for an expanded clone.

J gene,clone size,D gene,V gene,CDR3 DNA,CDR3 protein
TRBJ1-5,.,TRBD1,TRBV7-8,TGTGCCAGCAGCTCGTACCGGGACAGATATGGAAATGGCAATCAGCCCCAGCATTTT,CASSSYRDRYGNGNQPQHF
TRBJ1-2,many,.,TRBV4-3,TGCGCCAGCAGCCAAGACGGAAACAGGGACGGCTACACCTTC,CASSQDGNRDGYTF
TRBJ2-5,many,TRBD2,TRBV20-1,TGCAGTGCCGAAATAGCGGGGGGCGTCCAAGAGACCCAGTACTTC,CSAEIAGGVQETQYF
TRBJ2-1,many,TRBD2,TRBV6-2/TRBV6-3,TGTGCCAGCAGTTTTACGGGAGGGCGCAATGAGCAGTTCTTC,CASSFTGGRNEQFF
TRBJ2-5,many,TRBD2,TRBV12-3/TRBV12-4,TGTGCCAGCAGTACCACCCAGACGGGGGGGACCCAGTACTTC,CASSTTQTGGTQYF
TRBJ2-7,.,TRBD2,TRBV20-1,TGCAGTGCTAGAGCGGGAGGGCCCAACGAGCAGTACTTC,CSARAGGPNEQYF
TRBJ2-1,few,.,TRBV28,TGTGCCAGCAGCCTAGTAACCCGAGGTCGGGAGCAGTTCTTC,CASSLVTRGREQFF
TRBJ2-7,many,.,TRBV20-1,TGCAGTGCTATACCTACTAGGGTCTACGAGCAGTACTTC,CSAIPTRVYEQYF
TRBJ2-5,many,.,TRBV18,TGTGCCAGCTCACCAACACGGACGGAAGAGACCCAGTACTTC,CASSPTRTEETQYF
TRBJ1-1,many,.,TRBV20-1,TGCAGTGCTAGGCGTAGGGGGACGGGGAACACTGAAGCTTTCTTT,CSARRRGTGNTEAFF
TRBJ2-5,many,TRBD2,TRBV5-4,TGTGCCAGCAGCCTGGGACTATCCCAAGAGACCCAGTACTTC,CASSLGLSQETQYF
TRBJ1-3,many,.,TRBV29-1,TGCAGCGTTGATGTCGGCAGGACTGGAAACACCATATATTTT,CSVDVGRTGNTIYF
TRBJ2-7,many,.,TRBV5-1,TGCGCCAGCAGCCCAGAGGGGCGTCCTACGATAGAGCAGTACTTC,CASSPEGRPTIEQYF
TRBJ2-3,many,TRBD2,TRBV4-3,TGCGCCAGCAGCCAAGATGGGGCGGGGGTCCTCTCCACAGATACGCAGTATTTT,CASSQDGAGVLSTDTQYF
TRBJ2-4,few,.,TRBV29-1,TGCAGCGTTGGGGGCGGAGTCGGAGGAAACATTCAGTACTTC,CSVGGGVGGNIQYF
TRBJ2-2,many,.,TRBV5-1,TGCGCCAGCACGATTTCAGGGCAGAACACCGGGGAGCTGTTTTTT,CASTISGQNTGELFF
TRBJ1-4,many,.,TRBV27,TGTGCCATCCTTCAGGGGCATTCAACTAATGAAAAACTGTTTTTT,CAILQGHSTNEKLFF
TRBJ1-1,many,TRBD1,TRBV19,TGTGCCAGTAGTCCGCAACCGGGACAGGGGGCGTCGGCTTTCTTT,CASSPQPGQGASAFF
TRBJ2-5,.,TRBD2,TRBV6-2/TRBV6-3,TGTGCCAGCACCATCGGGCTAGCGGCAAGGGGCGAGAACCAGTACTTC,CASTIGLAARGENQYF
TRBJ2-7,many,TRBD1,TRBV6-2/TRBV6-3,TGTGCCAGCAGTTACCGCGCGACAGGGGCAACCTACGAGCAGTACTTC,CASSYRATGATYEQYF
TRBJ2-7,.,TRBD1,TRBV27,TGTGCCAGCAGTTTATATAGGGGACAGATTTCCTACGAGCAGTACTTC,CASSLYRGQISYEQYF
TRBJ2-3,.,.,TRBV3-1,TGTGCCAGCAGCCTCCGGACTGGCACAGATACGCAGTATTTT,CASSLRTGTDTQYF
TRBJ1-2,many,.,TRBV20-1,TGCAGTGCAGTACAGGAGCGGAACTATGGCTACACCTTC,CSAVQERNYGYTF
TRBJ1-1,many,.,TRBV7-9,TGTGCCAGCAGCTTAGGCCCCGGGGGGGTTGAAGCTTTCTTT,CASSLGPGGVEAFF
TRBJ1-2,many,.,TRBV5-6,TGTGCCAGCAGCTTGAAATCGGTCAGGAACTATGGCTACACCTTC,CASSLKSVRNYGYTF
TRBJ2-7,many,.,TRBV20-1,TGCAGTGCTAGAGACTTGGGCAGGGTCCCCTACGAGCAGTACTTC,CSARDLGRVPYEQYF
TRBJ1-5,many,TRBD1,TRBV7-2,TGTGCCAGCAGCTTAGGGGGACAGATACTTAGCAATCAGCCCCAGCATTTT,CASSLGGQILSNQPQHF
TRBJ2-5,many,.,TRBV19,TGTGCCAGTAGTAGAGCAGGACAAGAGACCCAGTACTTC,CASSRAGQETQYF
TRBJ2-7,many,TRBD2,TRBV7-2,TGTGCCAGCAGCCAGGTTGCGGGAGGGAGGTGGGAGCAGTACTTC,CASSQVAGGRWEQYF
TRBJ2-2,many,.,TRBV7-3,TGTGCCAGCAGGGTTGTAGGCACCGGGGAGCTGTTTTTT,CASRVVGTGELFF
TRBJ1-3,many,.,TRBV6-2/TRBV6-3,TGTGCCAGCACGCGCGGATTCTCTGGAAACACCATATATTTT,CASTRGFSGNTIYF
TRBJ2-7,.,TRBD2,TRBV20-1,TGCAGTGCAAATGAACCGGGACTAGCGGGAGAGGACAACGAGCAGTACTTC,CSANEPGLAGEDNEQYF
TRBJ2-1,few,TRBD2,TRBV6-2/TRBV6-3,TGTGCCAGCAGGCGACTAGCGGCCAACAATGAGCAGTTCTTC,CASRRLAANNEQFF
TRBJ1-1,many,.,TRBV18,TGTGCCAGCTCACCGAGGACCCTGAACACTGAAGCTTTCTTT,CASSPRTLNTEAFF
TRBJ1-2,.,.,TRBV10-3,TGTGCCATCAGTGAGTCGAATAGAGGTGACTATGGCTACTCCTTC,CAISESNRGDYGYSF
TRBJ2-1,many,.,TRBV11-2,TGTGCCAGCAGCTTAGGAGGTACTAGTCAGTTCTTC,CASSLGGTSQFF
TRBJ2-5,many,.,TRBV20-1,TGCAGTGCTCGACCCTTCCACGGGGACAAGCAAGAGACCCAGTACTTC,CSARPFHGDKQETQYF
TRBJ2-7,many,.,TRBV20-1,TGCAGTGCAACAACATGGTCGGCCTACGAGCAGTACTTC,CSATTWSAYEQYF
TRBJ2-1,many,TRBD2,TRBV7-9,TGTGCCAGCCCCAAACCCGGCGTGAGCGGGGACTACAATGAGCAGTTCTTC,CASPKPGVSGDYNEQFF
TRBJ2-1,.,.,TRBV2,TGTGCCAGCAGCCCCACCCGGGTAGGGGGCAATGAGCAGTTCTTC,CASSPTRVGGNEQFF
TRBJ2-3,.,.,TRBV2,TGTGCCAGCAGTACAGAAAATACGCAGTATTTT,CASSTENTQYF
TRBJ1-2,many,.,TRBV6-2/TRBV6-3,TGTGCCAGCAGTTACCAAGTGTTGGAGGCCTATGGCTACACCTTC,CASSYQVLEAYGYTF
TRBJ2-6,many,.,TRBV12-3/TRBV12-4,TGTGCCAGCAGTTTGGTAGTCAGCGTCCTGACTTTC,CASSLVVSVLTF
TRBJ1-2,.,.,TRBV29-1,TGCAGCGTTGAAGTAGGCCTGCGCTATGGCTACACCTTC,CSVEVGLRYGYTF
TRBJ2-1,.,.,TRBV10-2,TGCGCCAGCTCTGGAACGAGAATCAATGAGCAGTTCTTC,CASSGTRINEQFF
TRBJ1-1,many,.,TRBV7-2,TGTGCCAGCAGCTTAGCTCCAGGGGACACTGAAGCTTTCTTT,CASSLAPGDTEAFF
TRBJ1-5,many,.,TRBV6-2/TRBV6-3,TGTGCCAGCAGTTACAGGGTCGAGGAGAGGCATTTT,CASSYRVEERHF
TRBJ2-4,many,.,TRBV7-2,TGTGCCAGCAGCCCCCCCTTTGGGCTTTTTCCGAAAAACATTCAGTACTTC,CASSPPFGLFPKNIQYF
TRBJ2-3,.,TRBD2,TRBV7-2,TGTGCCAGCAGCTGGGGACTAGCGGGAGTAGATACGCAGTATTTT,CASSWGLAGVDTQYF
TRBJ2-2,many,.,TRBV24-1,TGTGCCACCATGGGGGCCGTTCCGGGCCGGGAGCTGTTTTTT,CATMGAVPGRELFF
TRBJ1-6,.,.,TRBV30,TGTGCCTGGAGTACCCGAACCCAACTTAATTCACCCCTCCACTTT,CAWSTRTQLNSPLHF
TRBJ1-1,.,.,TRBV20-1,TGCAGTGCTCCCCGTCCGGAGGGTGGGACTGAAGCTTTCTTT,CSAPRPEGGTEAFF
TRBJ2-7,many,.,TRBV12-3/TRBV12-4,TGTGCCAGCAGTTTAGCGACCGGGACGAACTCCGAGCAGTACTTC,CASSLATGTNSEQYF
TRBJ2-2,many,.,TRBV18,TGTGCCAGCTCACTTCGACAGGCCACCGGGGAGCTGTTTTTT,CASSLRQATGELFF